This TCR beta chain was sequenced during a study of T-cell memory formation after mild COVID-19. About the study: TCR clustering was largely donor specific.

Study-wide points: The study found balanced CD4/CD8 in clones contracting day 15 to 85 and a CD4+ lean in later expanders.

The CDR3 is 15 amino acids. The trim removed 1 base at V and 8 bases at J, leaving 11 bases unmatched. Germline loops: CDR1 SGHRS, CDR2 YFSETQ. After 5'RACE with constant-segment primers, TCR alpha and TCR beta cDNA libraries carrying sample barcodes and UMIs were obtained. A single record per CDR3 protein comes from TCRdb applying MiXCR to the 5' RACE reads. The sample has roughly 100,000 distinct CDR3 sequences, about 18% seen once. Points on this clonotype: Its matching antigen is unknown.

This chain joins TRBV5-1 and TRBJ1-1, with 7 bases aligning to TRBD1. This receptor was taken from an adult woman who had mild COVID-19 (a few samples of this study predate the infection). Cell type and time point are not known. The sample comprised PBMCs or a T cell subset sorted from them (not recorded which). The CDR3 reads CASSLSQGREREAFF. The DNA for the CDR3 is TGCGCCAGCAGCTTGTCACAGGGGCGAGAACGAGAAGCTTTCTTT.